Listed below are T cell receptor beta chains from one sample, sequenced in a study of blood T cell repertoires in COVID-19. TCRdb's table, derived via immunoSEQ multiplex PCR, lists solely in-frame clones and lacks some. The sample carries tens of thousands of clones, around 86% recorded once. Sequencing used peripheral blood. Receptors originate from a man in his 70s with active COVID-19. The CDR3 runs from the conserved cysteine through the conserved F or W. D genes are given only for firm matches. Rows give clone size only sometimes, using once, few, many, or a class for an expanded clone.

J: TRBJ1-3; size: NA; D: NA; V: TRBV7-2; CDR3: CASSLVQGNTIYF; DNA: TGTGCCAGCAGCTTAGTCCAGGGAAACACCATATATTTT
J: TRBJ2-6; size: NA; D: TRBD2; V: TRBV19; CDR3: CASTPPGLATSGANVLTF; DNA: TGTGCCAGTACCCCCCCGGGACTAGCCACCTCTGGGGCCAACGTCCTGACTTTC
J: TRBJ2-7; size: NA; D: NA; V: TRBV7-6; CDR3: CASSLVFGATYEQYF; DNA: TGTGCCAGCAGCTTAGTTTTTGGGGCAACCTACGAGCAGTACTTC
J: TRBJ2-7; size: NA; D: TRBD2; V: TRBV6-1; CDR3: CASSETGTSGPYEQYF; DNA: TGTGCCAGCAGTGAAACCGGGACTAGCGGCCCCTACGAGCAGTACTTC
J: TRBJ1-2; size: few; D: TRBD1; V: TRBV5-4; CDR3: CASSPGGPIYGYTF; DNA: TGTGCCAGCAGCCCAGGGGGCCCCATCTATGGCTACACCTTC
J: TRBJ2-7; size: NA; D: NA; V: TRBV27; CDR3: CASRRGTGTGAYEQYF; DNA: TGTGCCAGCCGCCGAGGCACCGGGACGGGGGCCTACGAGCAGTACTTC
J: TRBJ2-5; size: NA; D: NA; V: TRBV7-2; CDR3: CASSSPPTLGTQYF; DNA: TGTGCCAGCAGCTCCCCCCCAACCCTAGGGACCCAGTACTTC
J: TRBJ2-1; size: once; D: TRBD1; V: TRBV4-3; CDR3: CASSQDPDRVVGEQFF; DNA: TGCGCCAGCAGCCAAGATCCGGACAGGGTTGTTGGTGAGCAGTTCTTC
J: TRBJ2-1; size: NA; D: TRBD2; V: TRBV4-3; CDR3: CASSQDLSGLAGGDEQFF; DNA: TGCGCCAGCAGCCAAGATCTTTCGGGACTAGCGGGAGGGGATGAGCAGTTCTTC
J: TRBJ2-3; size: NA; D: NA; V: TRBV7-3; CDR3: CASSLTGAADTQYF; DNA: TGTGCCAGCAGCTTAACGGGGGCAGCAGATACGCAGTATTTT
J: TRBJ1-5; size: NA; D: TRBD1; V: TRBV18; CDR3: CASSPRGPGQGNQPQHF; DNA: TGTGCCAGCTCACCACGGGGGCCGGGACAGGGAAATCAGCCCCAGCATTTT
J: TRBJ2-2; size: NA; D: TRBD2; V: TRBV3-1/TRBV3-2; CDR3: CASSPGLAGLGELFF; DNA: TGTGCCAGCAGCCCGGGACTAGCGGGGTTGGGGGAGCTGTTTTTT
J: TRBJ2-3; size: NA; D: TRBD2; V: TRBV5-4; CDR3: CASSLEGRDYTTDTQYF; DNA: TGTGCCAGCAGCTTGGAGGGCCGGGACTATACCACAGATACGCAGTATTTT
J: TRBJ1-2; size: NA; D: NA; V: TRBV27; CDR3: CASSLVGGGNYGYTF; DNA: TGTGCCAGCAGTTTAGTGGGTGGAGGAAACTATGGCTACACCTTC
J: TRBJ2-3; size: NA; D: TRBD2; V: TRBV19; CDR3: CAVELGAGGDTQYF; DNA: TGTGCCGTGGAGTTGGGGGCGGGAGGTGATACGCAGTATTTT
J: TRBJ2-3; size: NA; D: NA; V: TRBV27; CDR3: CASSPPTRGDTQYF; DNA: TGTGCCAGCAGTCCCCCGACTAGAGGAGATACGCAGTATTTT
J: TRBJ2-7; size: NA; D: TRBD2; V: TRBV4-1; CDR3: CASSRLVASGPYEQYF; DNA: TGCGCCAGCAGCCGACTTGTGGCTAGCGGGCCGTACGAGCAGTACTTC
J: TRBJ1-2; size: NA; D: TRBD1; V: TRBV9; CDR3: CASSPPGQGPYGYTF; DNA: TGTGCCAGCAGCCCACCGGGACAGGGTCCGTATGGCTACACCTTC
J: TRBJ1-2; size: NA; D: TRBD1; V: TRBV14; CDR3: CASSQGRGEYGYTF; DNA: TGTGCCAGCAGCCAGGGCAGGGGGGAGTATGGCTACACCTTC
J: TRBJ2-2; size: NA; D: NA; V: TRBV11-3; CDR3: CASSPWGVDTGELFF; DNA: TGTGCCAGCAGCCCCTGGGGGGTAGACACCGGGGAGCTGTTTTTT
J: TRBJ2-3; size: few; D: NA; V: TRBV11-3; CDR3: CASSPPAAGLSDTQYF; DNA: TGTGCCAGCAGCCCCCCGGCGGCGGGACTGTCAGATACGCAGTATTTT
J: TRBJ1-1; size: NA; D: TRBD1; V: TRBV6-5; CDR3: CASSSFPGQGEAFF; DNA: TGTGCCAGCAGTTCCTTCCCGGGACAGGGGGAAGCTTTCTTT
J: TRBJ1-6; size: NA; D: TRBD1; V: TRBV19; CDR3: CASSTDSGTVYNSPLHF; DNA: TGTGCCAGTAGTACCGATAGTGGGACAGTCTATAATTCACCCCTCCACTTT
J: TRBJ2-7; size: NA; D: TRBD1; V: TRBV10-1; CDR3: CASIDREAYEQYF; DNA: TGCGCCAGCATAGACAGGGAAGCGTACGAGCAGTACTTC
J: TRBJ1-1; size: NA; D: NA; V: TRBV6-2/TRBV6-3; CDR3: CASSYSGSPEAFF; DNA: TGTGCCAGCAGTTACTCGGGGAGCCCTGAAGCTTTCTTT
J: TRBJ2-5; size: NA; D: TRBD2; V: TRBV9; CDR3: CASSVVGTRQETQYF; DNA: TGTGCCAGCAGCGTAGTAGGGACTAGGCAAGAGACCCAGTACTTC